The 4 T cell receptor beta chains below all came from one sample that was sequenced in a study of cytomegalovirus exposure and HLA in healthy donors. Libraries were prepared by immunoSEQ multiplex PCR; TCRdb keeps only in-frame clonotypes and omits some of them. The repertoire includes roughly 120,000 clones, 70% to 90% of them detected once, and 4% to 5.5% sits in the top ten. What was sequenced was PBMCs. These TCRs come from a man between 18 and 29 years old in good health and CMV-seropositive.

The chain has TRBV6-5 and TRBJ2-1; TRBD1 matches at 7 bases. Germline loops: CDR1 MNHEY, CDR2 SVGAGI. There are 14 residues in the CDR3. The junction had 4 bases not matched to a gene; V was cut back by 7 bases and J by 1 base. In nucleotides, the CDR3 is TGTGCCAGCACCAGACAGGGATCCTACAATGAGCAGTTCTTC. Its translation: CASTRQGSYNEQFF.

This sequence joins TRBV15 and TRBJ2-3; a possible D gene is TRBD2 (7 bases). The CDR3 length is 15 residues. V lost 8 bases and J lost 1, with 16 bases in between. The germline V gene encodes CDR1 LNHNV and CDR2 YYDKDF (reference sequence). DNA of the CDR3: TGTGCCACCTCCCTAGGAGGGGGGGGCACAGATACGCAGTATTTT. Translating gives CATSLGGGGTDTQYF.

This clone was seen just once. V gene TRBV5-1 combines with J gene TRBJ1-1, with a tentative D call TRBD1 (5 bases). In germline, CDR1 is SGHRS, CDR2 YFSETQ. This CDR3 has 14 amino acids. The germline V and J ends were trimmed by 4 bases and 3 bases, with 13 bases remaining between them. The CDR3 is CASSPGGLDTEAFF. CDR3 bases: TGCGCCAGCAGCCCGGGGGGTTTGGACACTGAAGCTTTCTTT.

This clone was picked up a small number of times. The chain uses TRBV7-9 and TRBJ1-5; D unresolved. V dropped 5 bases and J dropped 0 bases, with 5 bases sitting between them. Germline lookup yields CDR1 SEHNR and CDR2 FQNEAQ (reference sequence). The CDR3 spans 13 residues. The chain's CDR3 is CASSRGSNQPQHF. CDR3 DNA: TGTGCCAGCAGCCGCGGTAGCAATCAGCCCCAGCATTTT.